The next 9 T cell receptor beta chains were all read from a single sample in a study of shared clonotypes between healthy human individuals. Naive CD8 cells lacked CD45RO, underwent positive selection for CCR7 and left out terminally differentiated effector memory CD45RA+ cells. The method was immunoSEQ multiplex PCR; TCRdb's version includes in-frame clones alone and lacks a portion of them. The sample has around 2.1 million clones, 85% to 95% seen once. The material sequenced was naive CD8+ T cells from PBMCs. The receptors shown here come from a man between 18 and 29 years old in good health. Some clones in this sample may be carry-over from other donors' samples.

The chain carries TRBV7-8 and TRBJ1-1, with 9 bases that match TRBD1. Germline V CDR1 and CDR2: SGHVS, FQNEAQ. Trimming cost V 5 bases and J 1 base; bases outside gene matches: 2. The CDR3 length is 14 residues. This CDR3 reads CASSADRGNTEAFF. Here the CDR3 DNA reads TGTGCCAGCAGCGCGGACAGGGGGAACACTGAAGCTTTCTTT.

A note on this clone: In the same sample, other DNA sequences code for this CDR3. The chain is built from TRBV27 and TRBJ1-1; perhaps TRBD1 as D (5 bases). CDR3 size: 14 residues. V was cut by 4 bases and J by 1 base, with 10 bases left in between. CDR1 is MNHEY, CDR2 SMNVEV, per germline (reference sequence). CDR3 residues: CASSYQGANTEAFF. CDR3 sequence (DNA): TGTGCCAGCAGTTACCAGGGAGCGAACACTGAAGCTTTCTTT.

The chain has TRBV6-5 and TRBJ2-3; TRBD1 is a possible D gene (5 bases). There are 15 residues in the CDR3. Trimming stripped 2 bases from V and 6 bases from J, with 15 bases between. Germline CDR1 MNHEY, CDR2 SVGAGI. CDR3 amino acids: CASSYRPWPGDTQYF. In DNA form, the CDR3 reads TGTGCCAGCAGTTACAGACCTTGGCCAGGGGATACGCAGTATTTT.

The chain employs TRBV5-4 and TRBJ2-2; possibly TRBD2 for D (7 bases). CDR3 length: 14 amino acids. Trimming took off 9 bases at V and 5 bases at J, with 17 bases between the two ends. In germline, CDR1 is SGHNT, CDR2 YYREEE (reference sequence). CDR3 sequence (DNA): TGTGCCACCAATACGGGGGGCAGGACCGGGGAGCTGTTTTTT. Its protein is CATNTGGRTGELFF.

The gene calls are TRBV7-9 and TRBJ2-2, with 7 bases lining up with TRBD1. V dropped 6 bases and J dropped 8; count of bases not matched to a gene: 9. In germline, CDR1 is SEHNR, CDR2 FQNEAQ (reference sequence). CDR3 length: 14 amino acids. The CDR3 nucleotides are TGTGCCAGCAGGCCTACAGGGGCGACGGGGGAGCTGTTTTTT. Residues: CASRPTGATGELFF.

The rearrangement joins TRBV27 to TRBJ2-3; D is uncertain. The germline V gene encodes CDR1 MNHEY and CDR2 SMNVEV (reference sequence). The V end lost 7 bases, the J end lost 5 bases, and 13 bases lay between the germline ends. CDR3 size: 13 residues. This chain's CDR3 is CASNSLPGDTQYF. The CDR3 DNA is TGTGCCAGCAACTCTCTCCCGGGAGATACGCAGTATTTT.

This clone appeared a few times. CDR3 amino acids: CASSMWSPEAFF. DNA for the CDR3: TGTGCCAGCAGCATGTGGTCCCCTGAAGCTTTCTTT. The rearrangement joins TRBV11-1 to TRBJ1-1, with D unresolved. Germline CDR1 is SGHAT and CDR2 is FQDESV (reference sequence). The CDR3 spans 12 residues. Between the trimmed V and J ends, which lost 5 bases and 6 bases, there was a span of 10 bases.

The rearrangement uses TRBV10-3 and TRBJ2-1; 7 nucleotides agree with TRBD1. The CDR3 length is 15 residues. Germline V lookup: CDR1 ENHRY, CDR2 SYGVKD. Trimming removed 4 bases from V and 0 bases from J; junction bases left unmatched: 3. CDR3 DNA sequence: TGTGCCATCAGTGGGGCAGGGGGCTCCTACAATGAGCAGTTCTTC. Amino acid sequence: CAISGAGGSYNEQFF.

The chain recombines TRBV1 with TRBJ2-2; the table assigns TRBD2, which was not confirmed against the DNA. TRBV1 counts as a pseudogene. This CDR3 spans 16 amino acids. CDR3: CTSISISGRSTGELFF. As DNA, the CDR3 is TGCACCAGCATCTCCATTAGCGGGAGGAGTACCGGGGAGCTGTTTTTT.